This TCR beta chain appears in the sequencing data of a study of blood T cell repertoires in COVID-19. The CDR3 covers 12 residues. V was pared by 0 bases and J by 6 bases, with 6 bases between. Germline assignment: CDR1 MNHEY and CDR2 SVGEGT. Some clones are missing from TCRdb's copy, which holds only in-frame ones; the method was immunoSEQ multiplex PCR. The top ten clones hold more than 8% of a sample with about 68,000 clones, approximately 88% of them seen once. Sequenced input: peripheral blood. The chain uses TRBV6-2 or TRBV6-3 and TRBJ2-7, with TRBD1 as a possible D gene (6 bases). The sequence was collected from a man aged 45 to 65 with active COVID-19. CDR3 nucleotide sequence: TGTGCCAGCAGTTACTCCAGGGGCGAGCAGTACTTC. This encodes CASSYSRGEQYF.